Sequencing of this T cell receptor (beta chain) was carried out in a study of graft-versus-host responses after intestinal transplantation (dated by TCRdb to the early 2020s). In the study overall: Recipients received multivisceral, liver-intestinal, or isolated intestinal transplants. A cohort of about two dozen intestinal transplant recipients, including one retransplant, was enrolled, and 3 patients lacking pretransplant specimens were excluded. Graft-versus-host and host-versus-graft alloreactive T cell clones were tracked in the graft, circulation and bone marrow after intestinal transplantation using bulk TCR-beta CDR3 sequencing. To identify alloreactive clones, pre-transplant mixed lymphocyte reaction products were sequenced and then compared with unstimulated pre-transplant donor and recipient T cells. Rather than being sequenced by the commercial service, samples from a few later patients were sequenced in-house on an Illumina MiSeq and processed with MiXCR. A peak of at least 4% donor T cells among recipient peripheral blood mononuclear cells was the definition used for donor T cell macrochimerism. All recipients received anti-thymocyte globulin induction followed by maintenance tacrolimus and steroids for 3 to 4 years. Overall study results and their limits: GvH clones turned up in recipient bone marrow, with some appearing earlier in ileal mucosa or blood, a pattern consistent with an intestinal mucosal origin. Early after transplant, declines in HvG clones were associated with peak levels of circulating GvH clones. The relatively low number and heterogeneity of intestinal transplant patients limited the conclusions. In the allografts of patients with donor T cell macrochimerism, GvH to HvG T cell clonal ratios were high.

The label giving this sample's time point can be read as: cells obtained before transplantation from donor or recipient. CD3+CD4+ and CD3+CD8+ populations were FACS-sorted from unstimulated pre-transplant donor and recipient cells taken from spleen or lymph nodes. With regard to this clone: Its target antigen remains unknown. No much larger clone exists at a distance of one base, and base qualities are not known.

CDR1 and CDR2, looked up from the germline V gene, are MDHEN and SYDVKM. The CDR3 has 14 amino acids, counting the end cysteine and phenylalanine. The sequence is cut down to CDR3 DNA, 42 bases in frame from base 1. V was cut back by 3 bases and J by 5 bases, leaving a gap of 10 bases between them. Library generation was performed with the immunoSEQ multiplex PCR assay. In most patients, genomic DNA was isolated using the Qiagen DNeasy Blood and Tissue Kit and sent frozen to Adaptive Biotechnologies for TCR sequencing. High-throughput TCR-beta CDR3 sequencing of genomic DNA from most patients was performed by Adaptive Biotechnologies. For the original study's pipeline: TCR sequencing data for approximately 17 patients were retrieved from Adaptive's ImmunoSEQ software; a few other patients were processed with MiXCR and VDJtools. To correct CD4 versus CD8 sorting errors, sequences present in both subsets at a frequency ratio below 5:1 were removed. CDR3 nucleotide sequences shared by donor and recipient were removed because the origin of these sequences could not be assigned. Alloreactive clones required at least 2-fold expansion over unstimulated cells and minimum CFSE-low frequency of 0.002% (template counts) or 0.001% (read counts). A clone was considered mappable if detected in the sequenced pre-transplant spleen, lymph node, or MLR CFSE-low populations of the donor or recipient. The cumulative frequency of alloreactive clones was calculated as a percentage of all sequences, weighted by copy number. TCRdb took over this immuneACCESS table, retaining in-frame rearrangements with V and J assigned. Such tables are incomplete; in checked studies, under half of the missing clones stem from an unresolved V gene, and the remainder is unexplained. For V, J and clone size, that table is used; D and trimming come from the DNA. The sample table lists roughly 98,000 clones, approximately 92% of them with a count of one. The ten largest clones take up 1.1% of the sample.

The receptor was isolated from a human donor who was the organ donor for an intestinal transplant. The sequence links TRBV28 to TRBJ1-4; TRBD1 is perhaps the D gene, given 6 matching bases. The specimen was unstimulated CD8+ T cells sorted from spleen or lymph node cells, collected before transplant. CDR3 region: CASSFAQGNEKLFF. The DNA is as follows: TGTGCCAGCAGTTTTGCACAGGGAAATGAAAAACTGTTTTTT.